This TCR beta chain was recovered during a study of tumor-infiltrating lymphocytes in primary liver carcinoma. A primer in the constant region served to generate TCR beta cDNA from about 470 ng of total RNA. Libraries of TCR beta came from three nested multiplex PCR rounds with slightly modified ARM-PCR. The first two PCR rounds, roughly 10 cycles each, used TRBV1-TRBV30 forward primers and a C-beta reverse primer. Via MiXCR, TCRdb re-called the multiplex PCR reads, giving one row per CDR3 protein. In the table there are 250,000 to 350,000 distinct CDR3 sequences, 58% of which are singletons. Both blood RNA, taken from unsorted whole blood, and germline DNA were extracted. CDR3 size: 17 residues. Germline CDR1 is SGHAT and CDR2 is FQNNGV. V lost 4 bases and J 5 bases, leaving 21 bases between the germline ends.

The sequence was collected from a woman younger than 45 with primary liver carcinoma and hepatitis B virus infection. Material for sequencing was peripheral blood. The chain joins TRBV11-2 to TRBJ2-1, with D perhaps matching TRBD2 (5 bases). The CDR3 DNA follows: TGTGCCAGCAGCTCCCCCGGAGGAAGGGCGGTCCACAATGAGCAGTTCTTC. Protein product: CASSSPGGRAVHNEQFF. Combining the CDR3 with reference TRBV11-2 and TRBJ2-1 gives the whole variable domain EAGVAQSPRYKIIEKRQSVAFWCNPISGHATLYWYQQILGQGPKLLIQFQNNGVVDDSQLPKDRFSAERLKGVDSTLKIQPAKLEDSAVYLCASSSPGGRAVHNEQFFGPGTRLTVL.